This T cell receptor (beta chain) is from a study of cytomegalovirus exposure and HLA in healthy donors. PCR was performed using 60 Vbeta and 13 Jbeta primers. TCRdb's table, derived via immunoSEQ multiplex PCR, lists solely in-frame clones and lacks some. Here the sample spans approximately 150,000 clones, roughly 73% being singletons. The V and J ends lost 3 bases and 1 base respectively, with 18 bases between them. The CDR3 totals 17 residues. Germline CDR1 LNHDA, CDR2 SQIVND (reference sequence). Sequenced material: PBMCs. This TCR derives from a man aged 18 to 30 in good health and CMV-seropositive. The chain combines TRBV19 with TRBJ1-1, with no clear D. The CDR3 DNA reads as TGTGCCAGTAGTATGCGAATATCGGGAGGGAGGAACACTGAAGCTTTCTTT. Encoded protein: CASSMRISGGRNTEAFF.